Listed below are T cell receptor beta chains from one sample, sequenced in a study of immune cell composition in non-small cell lung cancer. Sequencing was performed with immunoSEQ multiplex PCR; in TCRdb, only in-frame clones are kept and a portion is missing. Among approximately 6,000 clones, 70% to 90% were seen once, and the ten largest hold approximately 6.4%. The material sequenced was non-adjacent lung tissue. The receptors derive from a human donor with non-small cell lung cancer. CDR3s include the opening cysteine and the closing phenylalanine or tryptophan. D genes are given only for firm matches. The size field is filled for only some rows; it gives once, few, many or a size class.

V gene,CDR3 length,clone size,D gene,J gene,CDR3 DNA,CDR3 protein
TRBV19,15,-,-,TRBJ2-6,TGTGCCAGTAGTATCCCCGGTTCTGGGGCCAACGTCCTGACTTTC,CASSIPGSGANVLTF
TRBV15,18,-,TRBD2,TRBJ2-7,TGTGCCACCAGCAGAGAGTTATCCCCGGGACTAGCGAGTTTGGAGCAGTACTTC,CATSRELSPGLASLEQYF
TRBV9,15,-,TRBD2,TRBJ2-3,TGTGCCAGCAGCGTGCCTAGCGGAGGCACAGATACGCAGTATTTT,CASSVPSGGTDTQYF
TRBV25-1,15,-,-,TRBJ2-1,TGTGCCAGCAGTCCCCGAAAGCGGAGTTACAATGAGCAGTTCTTC,CASSPRKRSYNEQFF
TRBV2,16,-,-,TRBJ2-7,TGTGCCAGCAGTGACGGGTGGCCCAGCGGAGGCAACGAGCAGTACTTC,CASSDGWPSGGNEQYF
TRBV5-1,14,-,TRBD2,TRBJ2-3,TGCGCCAGCAGCCTCTTAGCGGGAGAAGATACGCAGTATTTT,CASSLLAGEDTQYF
TRBV9,15,-,-,TRBJ2-1,TGTGCCAGCAGCGCACCCGGACAGCCTAGTAATCAGCAGTTCTTC,CASSAPGQPSNQQFF
TRBV5-6,14,-,-,TRBJ2-2,TGTGCCAGCAGCCCCCCCGCGAACACCGGGGAGCTGTTTTTT,CASSPPANTGELFF
TRBV7-9,14,-,-,TRBJ1-5,TGTGCCAGCAGCTTGGGGGGGTTGGGTCAGCCCCAGCATTTT,CASSLGGLGQPQHF
TRBV6-1,15,-,-,TRBJ2-3,TGTGCCAGCAGCCTATCCCGGGAACGCACAGATACGCAGTATTTT,CASSLSRERTDTQYF
TRBV19,12,-,TRBD1,TRBJ2-7,TGTGCCAGTAATGACAGGGTTGGAGAGCAGTACTTC,CASNDRVGEQYF
TRBV29-1,13,-,-,TRBJ2-2,TGCAGCGTTGCGGACAGTTATACCGGGGAGCTGTTTTTT,CSVADSYTGELFF
TRBV7-9,13,-,TRBD1,TRBJ1-2,TGTGCCAGCAGCTCGGACAGGGTGGGTGGCTACACCTTC,CASSSDRVGGYTF
TRBV25-1,14,-,-,TRBJ1-1,TGTGCCAGCAGGGCCGGGGGTTTTTACACTGAAGCTTTCTTT,CASRAGGFYTEAFF
TRBV7-6,15,-,-,TRBJ1-1,TGTGCCAGCAGCATGACGTTTAGCCGTAGCACTGAAGCTTTCTTT,CASSMTFSRSTEAFF
TRBV6-5,13,-,-,TRBJ2-2,TGTGCCAGCGGGAGGCCGAACACCGGGGAGCTGTTTTTT,CASGRPNTGELFF
TRBV7-9,15,-,-,TRBJ2-2,TGTGCCAGCAACGTGGGGCTCTCGAACACCGGGGAGCTGTTTTTT,CASNVGLSNTGELFF
TRBV5-6,16,-,-,TRBJ2-1,TGTGCCAGCAGCTTGGGGGTGGGGACACTCAACAATGAGCAGTTCTTC,CASSLGVGTLNNEQFF
TRBV6-1,14,few,TRBD1,TRBJ1-2,TGTGCCAGCAGTGCCCAAGGACAGGGTCTGGGCTACACCTTC,CASSAQGQGLGYTF
TRBV2,14,-,-,TRBJ2-3,TGTGCCAGCAGGGACCCTCCGAGGGCAGATACGCAGTATTTT,CASRDPPRADTQYF
TRBV7-9,15,-,-,TRBJ2-7,TGTGCCAGCAGCTTAAGTGCAAGCGGGTCTTACGAGCAGTACTTC,CASSLSASGSYEQYF
TRBV9,15,-,TRBD2,TRBJ2-2,TGTGCCAGCAGCGAGGGACTAGCTCACACCGGGGAGCTGTTTTTT,CASSEGLAHTGELFF
TRBV11-2,14,-,-,TRBJ2-7,TGTGCCAGCAGCTCCTTCGTGGGGCACTACGAGCAGTACTTC,CASSSFVGHYEQYF
TRBV5-1,14,-,-,TRBJ2-5,TGCGCCAGCAGCTTTAGCGGTTCCCAAGAGACCCAGTACTTC,CASSFSGSQETQYF
TRBV9,16,-,-,TRBJ2-1,TGTGCCAGCAGCGTAGCGGTTTCTATAGGGGACAATGAGCAGTTCTTC,CASSVAVSIGDNEQFF
TRBV7-8,14,-,-,TRBJ2-2,TGTGCCAGCAGCTTAGGCGAGCGGTCCGGGGAGCTGTTTTTT,CASSLGERSGELFF
TRBV7-2,14,-,-,TRBJ1-3,TGTGCCAGCAGTTCTGACAGGAGCGGAAACACCATATATTTT,CASSSDRSGNTIYF
TRBV5-6,15,-,TRBD1,TRBJ1-5,TGTGCCAGCAGCTTTTGGGACAGGGCGGAGCAGCCCCAGCATTTT,CASSFWDRAEQPQHF
TRBV29-1,12,-,-,TRBJ2-1,TGCAGCGTTCGGCAGGGGCACAATGAGCAGTTCTTC,CSVRQGHNEQFF
TRBV18,15,-,TRBD1,TRBJ1-4,TGTGCCAGCTCACCCCCTGGGGACAGGGGTGAAAAACTGTTTTTT,CASSPPGDRGEKLFF
TRBV21-1,14,-,-,TRBJ2-1,TGTGCCAGCAGCAAAAGAGGGTCATACAATGAGCAGTTCTTC,CASSKRGSYNEQFF
TRBV9,16,-,TRBD2,TRBJ2-2,TGTGCCAGCCGGACTAGCGGGAGAGGGGGGACCGGGGAGCTGTTTTTT,CASRTSGRGGTGELFF
TRBV5-5,13,-,-,TRBJ1-2,TGTGCCAGCAGCTTGGCAGATACTAATGGCTACACCTTC,CASSLADTNGYTF
TRBV6-4,14,-,TRBD1,TRBJ2-2,TGTGCCAGCCGACAGGGGTGGGACACCGGGGAGCTGTTTTTT,CASRQGWDTGELFF
TRBV4-2,13,once,-,TRBJ1-5,TGTGCCAGCAGCGAACCTATGACAGGTCCCCAGCATTTT,CASSEPMTGPQHF
TRBV6-1,13,-,TRBD2,TRBJ2-7,TGTGCCAGCCGGACTAGCGACCTCTACGAGCAGTACTTC,CASRTSDLYEQYF
TRBV19,15,-,-,TRBJ2-3,TGTGCCAGTAGTTCAGGTCACAGAGCCGAAGATACGCAGTATTTT,CASSSGHRAEDTQYF
TRBV25-1,15,-,TRBD2,TRBJ2-5,TGTGCCAGCAGTGAATCGACTAGCGGGCAAGAGACCCAGTACTTC,CASSESTSGQETQYF
TRBV18,12,once,-,TRBJ2-3,TGTGCCAGCTCTCCTACTACAGATACGCAGTATTTT,CASSPTTDTQYF
TRBV5-4,16,-,-,TRBJ2-7,TGTGCCAGCACAAAAGGCGGGGCGGGGAGCTCCTACGAGCAGTACTTC,CASTKGGAGSSYEQYF
TRBV7-9,14,-,-,TRBJ1-1,TGTGCCAGCAGCTTAGCATCGTTAAACACTGAAGCTTTCTTT,CASSLASLNTEAFF
TRBV7-2,17,-,TRBD2,TRBJ2-1,TGTGCCAGCAGCCGCCGGAGCGGCGGGAGGTTCTACAATGAGCAGTTCTTC,CASSRRSGGRFYNEQFF
TRBV7-9,14,-,-,TRBJ1-2,TGTGCCAGCAGTCCTACGACAGGAACGAGCGGCTACACCTTC,CASSPTTGTSGYTF
TRBV5-6,16,-,TRBD2,TRBJ2-2,TGTGCCAGCAGCTCCTCGCAAGAGAGGGAGGGCGGGGAGCTGTTTTTT,CASSSSQEREGGELFF
TRBV4-1,15,-,-,TRBJ1-1,TGCGCCAGCAGCCAAGGTTCAGATATGAACACTGAAGCTTTCTTT,CASSQGSDMNTEAFF
TRBV5-6,13,-,-,TRBJ1-2,TGTGCCAGCAGCCTTGACAGGCGTTATGGCTACACCTTC,CASSLDRRYGYTF
TRBV7-8,13,-,-,TRBJ2-7,TGTGCCAGCAGCTCAAGCGGTCCCTACGAGCAGTACTTC,CASSSSGPYEQYF
TRBV5-4,15,-,TRBD2,TRBJ2-7,TGTGCCAGCAGCTCCAGACTAGCGGGAGTGGGAGAGCAGTACTTC,CASSSRLAGVGEQYF
TRBV2,13,-,TRBD1,TRBJ1-2,TGTGCCAGCAGTAGACAGGGAAACTATGGCTACACCTTC,CASSRQGNYGYTF
TRBV21-1,17,-,-,TRBJ2-7,TGTGCCAGCAACCCTCTCCTCCGGGACAGACCCTCCTACGAGCAGTACTTC,CASNPLLRDRPSYEQYF
TRBV14,15,-,-,TRBJ2-7,TGTGCCAGCAGCCTCACGGTGGGCAGGGTATACGAGCAGTACTTC,CASSLTVGRVYEQYF
TRBV5-1,15,-,TRBD1,TRBJ2-3,TGCGCCAGCAGCTTGAGGGGGCTCGGCACAGATACGCAGTATTTT,CASSLRGLGTDTQYF
TRBV5-1,15,-,-,TRBJ2-7,TGCGCCAGCAGCTTGGCCGTTGGGGCAACCTACGAGCAGTACTTC,CASSLAVGATYEQYF
TRBV29-1,13,-,TRBD1,TRBJ1-2,TGCAGCGTTCGACAGGGAGCTAGCTATGGCTACACCTTC,CSVRQGASYGYTF
TRBV2,14,-,TRBD1,TRBJ2-7,TGTGCCAGCAGCGGGGACAGGGGGCTCTACGAGCAGTACTTC,CASSGDRGLYEQYF
TRBV18,17,-,TRBD2,TRBJ2-3,TGTGCCAGCTCACCACCTCGACTAGCGGATAGCACAGATACGCAGTATTTT,CASSPPRLADSTDTQYF
TRBV25-1,14,-,TRBD1,TRBJ1-5,TGTGCCAGCAGTGAATATGGGAGACAGGGGCCCCAGCATTTT,CASSEYGRQGPQHF